Presented here are 5 T cell receptor beta chains from one specimen sequenced in a study of control samples from healthy donors and cancer patients. TCRdb keeps only in-frame clones here, not all; method: immunoSEQ multiplex PCR. The sample lists 10,000 or so clones, approximately 91% occurring once. The sample was PBMCs. Receptors originate from a man in his fifties or sixties with colorectal cancer.

The V gene is TRBV11-3, the J gene TRBJ2-7, with unresolved D. V was clipped by 4 bases and J by 6 bases, with 13 bases between them. Germline lookup yields CDR1 SGHNT and CDR2 YENEEA. The CDR3 runs to 13 residues. CDR3 loop: CASSSMAEGEQYF. The CDR3 coding sequence is TGTGCCAGCAGCTCAATGGCGGAAGGCGAGCAGTACTTC.

The chain recombines TRBV4-2 with TRBJ2-5; D unresolved. The germline V gene encodes CDR1 LGHNA and CDR2 YNFKEQ. Trimming stripped 3 bases from V and 3 bases from J, with 11 bases between. The length of the CDR3 is 14 residues. Written as DNA, the CDR3 is TGTGCCAGCAGCCAGCTTGGGCAGGAAGAGACCCAGTACTTC. Its translation: CASSQLGQEETQYF.

V usage is TRBV19 and J usage is TRBJ1-1, with a tentative D call TRBD1 (5 bases). V was pared by 6 bases and J by 5 bases, with 16 bases between. Germline V CDR1 and CDR2: LNHDA, SQIVND (reference sequence). The CDR3 covers 14 residues. In nucleotides, the CDR3 is TGTGCCAGTAGGATCGGGGGGAGGTGGACTGAAGCTTTCTTT. Protein sequence: CASRIGGRWTEAFF.

The genes are TRBV7-2 and TRBJ1-6; 10 bases agree with TRBD1. In germline, CDR1 is SGHTA, CDR2 FQGNSA. This CDR3 region has 14 residues. V lost 7 bases and J lost 9; bases outside the gene matches: 6. This chain's CDR3 is CASIPGQGSSPLHF. DNA for the CDR3: TGTGCCAGCATACCGGGACAGGGGAGTTCACCCCTCCACTTT.

The chain uses TRBV9 and TRBJ2-2, with D uncertain. The CDR3 consists of 16 residues. Trimming left V 0 bases short and J 0 bases short, with 9 bases between. Germline values: CDR1 SGDLS, CDR2 YYNGEE. The CDR3 sequence is CASSVASAANTGELFF. The CDR3 DNA reads as TGTGCCAGCAGCGTAGCAAGCGCCGCGAACACCGGGGAGCTGTTTTTT.